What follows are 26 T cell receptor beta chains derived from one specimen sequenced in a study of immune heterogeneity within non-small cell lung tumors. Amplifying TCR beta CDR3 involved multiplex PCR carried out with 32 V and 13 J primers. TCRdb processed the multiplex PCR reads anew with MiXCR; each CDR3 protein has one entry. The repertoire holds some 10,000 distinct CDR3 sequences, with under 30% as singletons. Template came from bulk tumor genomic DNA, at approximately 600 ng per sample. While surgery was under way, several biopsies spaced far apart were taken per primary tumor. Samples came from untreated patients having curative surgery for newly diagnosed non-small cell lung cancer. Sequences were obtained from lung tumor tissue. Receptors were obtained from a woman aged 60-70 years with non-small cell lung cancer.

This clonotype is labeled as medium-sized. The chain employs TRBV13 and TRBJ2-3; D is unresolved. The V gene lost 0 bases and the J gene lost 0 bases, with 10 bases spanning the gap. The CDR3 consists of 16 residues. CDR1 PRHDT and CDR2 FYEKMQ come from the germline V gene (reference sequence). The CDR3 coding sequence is TGTGCCAGCAGCTTAGGCCAAGGAACTAGCACAGATACGCAGTATTTT. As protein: CASSLGQGTSTDTQYF.

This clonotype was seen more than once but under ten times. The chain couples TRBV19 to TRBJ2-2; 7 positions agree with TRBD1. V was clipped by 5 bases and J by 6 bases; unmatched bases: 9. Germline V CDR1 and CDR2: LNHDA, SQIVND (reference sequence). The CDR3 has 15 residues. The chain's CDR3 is CASSPSRQGSGELFF. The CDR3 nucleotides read TGTGCCAGTAGTCCGTCCCGACAGGGTTCCGGGGAGCTGTTTTTT.

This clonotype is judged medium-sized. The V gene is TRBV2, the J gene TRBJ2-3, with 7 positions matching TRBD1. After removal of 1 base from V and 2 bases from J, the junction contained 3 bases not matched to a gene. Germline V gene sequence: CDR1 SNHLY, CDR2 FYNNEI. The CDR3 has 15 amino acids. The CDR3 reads CASSEGDRDTDTQYF. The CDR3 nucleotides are TGTGCCAGCAGTGAAGGAGACAGGGACACAGATACGCAGTATTTT. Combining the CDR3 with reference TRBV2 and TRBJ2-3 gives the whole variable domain EPEVTQTPSHQVTQMGQEVILRCVPISNHLYFYWYRQILGQKVEFLVSFYNNEISEKSEIFDDQFSVERPDGSNFTLKIRSTKLEDSAMYFCASSEGDRDTDTQYFGPGTRLTVL.

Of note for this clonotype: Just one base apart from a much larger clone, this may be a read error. The chain's CDR3 is CASSPRDIVMPQHF. The CDR3 DNA sequence: TGTGCCAGCAGCCCCCGGGACATAGTGATGCCCCAGCATTTT. V is TRBV5-5 and J is TRBJ1-5; weak D call: TRBD1 (6 bases). V shed 4 bases and J shed 9 bases, with 17 bases lying between them. The CDR3 sequence is 14 residues long. Germline values: CDR1 SGHKS, CDR2 YYEKEE (reference sequence).

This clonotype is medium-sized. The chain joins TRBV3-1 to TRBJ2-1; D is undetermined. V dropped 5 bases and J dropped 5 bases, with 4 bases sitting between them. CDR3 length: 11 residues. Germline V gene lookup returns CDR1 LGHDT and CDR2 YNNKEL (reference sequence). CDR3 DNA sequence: TGTGCCAGCAGCGAGCACAATGAGCAGTTCTTC. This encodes CASSEHNEQFF.

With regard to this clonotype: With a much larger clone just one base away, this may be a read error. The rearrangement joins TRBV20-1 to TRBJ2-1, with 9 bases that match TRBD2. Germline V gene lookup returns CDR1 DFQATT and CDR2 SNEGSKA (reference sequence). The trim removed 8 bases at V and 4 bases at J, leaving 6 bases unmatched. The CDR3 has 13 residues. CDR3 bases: TGCAGTCCCAAGACTAGCGGTTACAATGAGCAGTTCTTC. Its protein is CSPKTSGYNEQFF.

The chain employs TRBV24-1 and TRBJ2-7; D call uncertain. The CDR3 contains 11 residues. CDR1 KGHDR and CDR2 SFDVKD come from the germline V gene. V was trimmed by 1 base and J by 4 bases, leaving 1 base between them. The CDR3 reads CATSDFYEQYF. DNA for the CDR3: TGTGCCACCAGTGATTTTTACGAGCAGTACTTC.

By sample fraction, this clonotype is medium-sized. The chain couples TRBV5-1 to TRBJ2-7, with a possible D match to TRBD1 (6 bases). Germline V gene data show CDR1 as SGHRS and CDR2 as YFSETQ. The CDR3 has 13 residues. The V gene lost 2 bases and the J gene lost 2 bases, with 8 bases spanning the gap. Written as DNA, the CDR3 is TGCGCCAGCAGCTTAGGGGGACCCTACGAGCAGTACTTC. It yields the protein CASSLGGPYEQYF.

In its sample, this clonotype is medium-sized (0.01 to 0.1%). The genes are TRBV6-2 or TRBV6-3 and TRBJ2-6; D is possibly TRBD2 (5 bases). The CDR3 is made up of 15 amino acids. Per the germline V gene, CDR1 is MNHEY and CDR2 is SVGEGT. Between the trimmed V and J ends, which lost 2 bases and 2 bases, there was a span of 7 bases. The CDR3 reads CASSYEGTGANVLTF. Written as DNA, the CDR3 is TGTGCCAGCAGTTACGAGGGAACTGGGGCCAACGTCCTGACTTTC.

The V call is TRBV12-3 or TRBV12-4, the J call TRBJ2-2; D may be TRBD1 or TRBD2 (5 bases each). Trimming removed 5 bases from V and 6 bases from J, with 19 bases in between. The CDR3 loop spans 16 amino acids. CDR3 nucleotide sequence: TGTGCCAGCAGTATTGACGGGATGGGACGGGCCGGGGAGCTGTTTTTT. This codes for CASSIDGMGRAGELFF.

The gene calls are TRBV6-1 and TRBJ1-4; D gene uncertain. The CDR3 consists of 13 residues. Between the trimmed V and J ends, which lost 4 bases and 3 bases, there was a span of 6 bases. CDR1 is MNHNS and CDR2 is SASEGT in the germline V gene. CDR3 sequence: CASSGQANEKLFF. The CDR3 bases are TGTGCCAGCAGTGGGCAGGCTAATGAAAAACTGTTTTTT.

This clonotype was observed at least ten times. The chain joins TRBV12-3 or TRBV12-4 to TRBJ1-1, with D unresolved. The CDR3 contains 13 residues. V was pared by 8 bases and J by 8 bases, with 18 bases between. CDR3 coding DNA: TGTGCCAGCGGGTCCACTACGTTAGCCGAAGCTTTCTTT. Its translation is CASGSTTLAEAFF.

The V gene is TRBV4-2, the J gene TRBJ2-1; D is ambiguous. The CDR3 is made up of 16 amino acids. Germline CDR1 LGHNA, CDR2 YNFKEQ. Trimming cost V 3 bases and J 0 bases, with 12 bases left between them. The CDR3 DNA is TGTGCCAGCAGCCACGTCGCTTCCTACTCCTACAATGAGCAGTTCTTC. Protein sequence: CASSHVASYSYNEQFF.

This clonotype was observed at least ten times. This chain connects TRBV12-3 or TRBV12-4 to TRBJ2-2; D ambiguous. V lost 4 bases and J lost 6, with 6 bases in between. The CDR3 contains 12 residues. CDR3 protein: CASSSPAGELFF. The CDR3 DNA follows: TGTGCCAGCAGTTCCCCGGCCGGGGAGCTGTTTTTT.

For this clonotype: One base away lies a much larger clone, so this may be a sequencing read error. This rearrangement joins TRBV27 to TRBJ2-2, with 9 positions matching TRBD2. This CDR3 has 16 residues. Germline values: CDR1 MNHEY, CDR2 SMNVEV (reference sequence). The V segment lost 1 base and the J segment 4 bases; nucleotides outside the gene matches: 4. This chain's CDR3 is CASSLYSGSITGELFF. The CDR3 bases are TGTGCCAGCAGTTTATATAGCGGGAGTATCACCGGGGAGCTGTTTTTT.

The chain's CDR3 is CSVTKPGQTNTEAFF. For the CDR3, the DNA is TGCAGCGTGACTAAACCGGGACAGACGAACACTGAAGCTTTCTTT. The chain recombines TRBV29-1 with TRBJ1-1; TRBD1 aligns across 7 bases. CDR1 is SQVTM and CDR2 is ANQGSEA in the germline V gene. The CDR3 length is 15 residues. Losses at the gene ends were 6 bases for V and 1 base for J; bases not matched to a gene: 11.

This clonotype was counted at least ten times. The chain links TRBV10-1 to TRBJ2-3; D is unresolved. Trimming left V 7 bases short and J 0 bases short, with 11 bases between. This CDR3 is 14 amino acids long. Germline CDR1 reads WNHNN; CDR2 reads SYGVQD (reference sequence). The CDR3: CASKVGGSTDTQYF. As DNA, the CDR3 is TGCGCCAGCAAAGTCGGCGGTAGCACAGATACGCAGTATTTT.

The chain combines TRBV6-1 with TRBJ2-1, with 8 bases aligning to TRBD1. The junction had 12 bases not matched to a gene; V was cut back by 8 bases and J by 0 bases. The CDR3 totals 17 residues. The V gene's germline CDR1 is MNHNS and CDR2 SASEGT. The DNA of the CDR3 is TGTGCCAGCGCACACTACCCCGGGACAGGCTCCTACAATGAGCAGTTCTTC. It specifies CASAHYPGTGSYNEQFF.

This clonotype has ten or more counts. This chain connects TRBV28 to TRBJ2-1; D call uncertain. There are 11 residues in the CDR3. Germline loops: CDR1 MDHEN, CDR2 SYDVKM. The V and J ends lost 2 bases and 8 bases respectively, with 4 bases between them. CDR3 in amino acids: CASSLGHEQFF. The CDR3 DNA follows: TGTGCCAGCAGTTTAGGTCATGAGCAGTTCTTC.

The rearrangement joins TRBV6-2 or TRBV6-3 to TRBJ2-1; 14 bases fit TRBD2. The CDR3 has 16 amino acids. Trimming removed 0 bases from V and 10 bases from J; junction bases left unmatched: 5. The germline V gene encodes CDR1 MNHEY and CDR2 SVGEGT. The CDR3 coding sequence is TGTGCCAGCAGTTACTCCCGGACTAGCGGGGGGTACGAGCAGTTCTTC. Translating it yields CASSYSRTSGGYEQFF.

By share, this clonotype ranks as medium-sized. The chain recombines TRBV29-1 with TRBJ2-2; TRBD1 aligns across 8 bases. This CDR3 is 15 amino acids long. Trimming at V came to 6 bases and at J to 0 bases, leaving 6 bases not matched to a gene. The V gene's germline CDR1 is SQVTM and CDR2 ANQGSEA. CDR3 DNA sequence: TGCAGCGTCCGGACAGGGAGGACGAACACCGGGGAGCTGTTTTTT. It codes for CSVRTGRTNTGELFF.

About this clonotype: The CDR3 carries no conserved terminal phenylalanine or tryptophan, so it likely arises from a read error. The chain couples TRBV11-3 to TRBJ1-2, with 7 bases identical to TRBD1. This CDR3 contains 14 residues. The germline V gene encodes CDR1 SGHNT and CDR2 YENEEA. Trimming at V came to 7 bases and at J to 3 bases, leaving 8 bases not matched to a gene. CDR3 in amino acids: CASTQDRQHYGYTS. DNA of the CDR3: TGTGCCAGCACCCAGGACAGGCAACACTATGGCTACACCTCC.

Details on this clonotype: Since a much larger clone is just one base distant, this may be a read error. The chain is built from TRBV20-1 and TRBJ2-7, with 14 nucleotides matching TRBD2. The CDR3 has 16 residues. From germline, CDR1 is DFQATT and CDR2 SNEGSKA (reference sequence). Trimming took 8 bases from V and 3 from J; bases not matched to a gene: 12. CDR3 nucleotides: TGCAGTACTATAGACGCCGGACTAGCGGGGGGCTACGAGCAGTACTTC. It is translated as CSTIDAGLAGGYEQYF.

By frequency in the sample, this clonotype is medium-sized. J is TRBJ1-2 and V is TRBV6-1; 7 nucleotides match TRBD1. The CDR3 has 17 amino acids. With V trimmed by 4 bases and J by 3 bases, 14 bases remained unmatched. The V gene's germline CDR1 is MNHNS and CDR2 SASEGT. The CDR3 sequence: CASSAGGLREGYYGYTF. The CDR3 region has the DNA TGTGCCAGCAGTGCAGGGGGGTTAAGGGAGGGGTACTATGGCTACACCTTC.

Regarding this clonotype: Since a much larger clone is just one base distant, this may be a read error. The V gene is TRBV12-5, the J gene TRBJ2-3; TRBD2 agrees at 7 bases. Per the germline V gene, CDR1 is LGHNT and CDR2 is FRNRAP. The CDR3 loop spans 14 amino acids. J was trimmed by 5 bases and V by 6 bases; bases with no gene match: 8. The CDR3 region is CASGASGYIDTQYF. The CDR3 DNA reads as TGTGCTAGTGGCGCTAGCGGCTACATAGATACGCAGTATTTT.

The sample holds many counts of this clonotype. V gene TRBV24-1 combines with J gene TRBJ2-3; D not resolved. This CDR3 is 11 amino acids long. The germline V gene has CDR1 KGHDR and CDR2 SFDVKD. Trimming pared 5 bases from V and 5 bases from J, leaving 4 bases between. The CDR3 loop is CATSVRDTQYF. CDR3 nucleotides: TGTGCCACCAGTGTTCGAGATACGCAGTATTTT.